The 24 T cell receptor beta chains listed next were all sequenced from one sample in a study of blood T cell repertoires in COVID-19. Method: immunoSEQ multiplex PCR; TCRdb's copy keeps in-frame clones and lacks some. Of fewer than 120,000 clones listed, 76% are singletons. Sequences were obtained from peripheral blood. These receptors originate from a woman of 80 years or more with acute or convalescent COVID-19.

This sequence joins TRBV7-2 and TRBJ2-5, with 11 bases that match TRBD2. Trimming took 3 bases from V and 2 from J; bases not matched to a gene: 8. The germline CDR1 and CDR2 sequences are SGHTA and FQGNSA. This CDR3 spans 17 amino acids. The CDR3: CASSFVAGGPGQETQYF. CDR3 sequence (DNA): TGTGCCAGCAGCTTCGTAGCGGGAGGGCCTGGGCAAGAGACCCAGTACTTC.

The chain couples TRBV11-2 to TRBJ2-1, with 9 bases lining up with TRBD2. This CDR3 comprises 15 residues. Losses at the gene ends were 4 bases for V and 4 bases for J; bases not matched to a gene: 5. Germline V lookup: CDR1 SGHAT, CDR2 FQNNGV. For the CDR3, the DNA is TGTGCCAGCAGCTCGCGGACTAGCGCTTACAATGAGCAGTTCTTC. Protein sequence: CASSSRTSAYNEQFF. Full variable domain (rest looked up from reference TRBV11-2 and TRBJ2-1): EAGVAQSPRYKIIEKRQSVAFWCNPISGHATLYWYQQILGQGPKLLIQFQNNGVVDDSQLPKDRFSAERLKGVDSTLKIQPAKLEDSAVYLCASSSRTSAYNEQFFGPGTRLTVL.

The V call is TRBV7-9, the J call TRBJ2-1; no clear D gene. This CDR3 region has 17 residues. Trimming removed 5 bases at V and 5 bases at J, with 22 bases between. CDR1 and CDR2 (germline): SEHNR, FQNEAQ (reference sequence). This CDR3 is CASSPGRGLPLHNEQFF. The CDR3 region has the DNA TGTGCCAGCAGCCCTGGCCGAGGTCTCCCTCTACACAATGAGCAGTTCTTC. Drawing the rest from reference TRBV7-9 and TRBJ2-1, the complete variable domain is DTGVSQNPRHKITKRGQNVTFRCDPISEHNRLYWYRQTLGQGPEFLTYFQNEAQLEKSRLLSDRFSAERPKGSFSTLEIQRTEQGDSAMYLCASSPGRGLPLHNEQFFGPGTRLTVL.

The chain recombines TRBV5-1 with TRBJ2-7; TRBD2 aligns across 9 bases. Germline V lookup: CDR1 SGHRS, CDR2 YFSETQ. There are 15 residues in the CDR3. Unmatched junction bases numbered 4, after V lost 1 base and J lost 2 bases. CDR3 residues: CASSLWSSGAYEQYF. The DNA for the CDR3 is TGCGCCAGCAGCTTGTGGTCTAGCGGGGCCTACGAGCAGTACTTC.

The CDR3 spells CASSLAPGGVGETQYF. CDR3 in DNA: TGTGCCAGCAGCTTAGCCCCCGGCGGGGTGGGGGAGACCCAGTACTTC. The chain carries TRBV7-8 and TRBJ2-5; possible D gene TRBD2, 6 bases. V lost 0 bases and J 5 bases, leaving 16 bases between the germline ends. The CDR3 is made up of 16 amino acids. Germline V lookup: CDR1 SGHVS, CDR2 FQNEAQ. The whole variable domain, remainder taken from reference TRBV7-8 and TRBJ2-5, is GAGVSQSPRYKVAKRGQDVALRCDPISGHVSLFWYQQALGQGPEFLTYFQNEAQLDKSGLPSDRFFAERPEGSVSTLKIQRTQQEDSAVYLCASSLAPGGVGETQYFGPGTRLLVL.

The chain carries TRBV7-2 and TRBJ2-2, with 8 positions matching TRBD1. This CDR3 spans 15 amino acids. The junction had 8 bases not matched to a gene; V was cut back by 5 bases and J by 6 bases. Germline V gives CDR1 SGHTA, CDR2 FQGNSA. The CDR3 loop is CASSPRTGPPGELFF. The CDR3 bases are TGTGCCAGCAGCCCCCGGACAGGGCCCCCCGGGGAGCTGTTTTTT.

The chain is built from TRBV5-1 and TRBJ2-7; TRBD2 matches 11 bases. Germline loops: CDR1 SGHRS, CDR2 YFSETQ. The V and J ends lost 3 bases and 3 bases, in that order; junction bases with no gene match: 8. There are 16 residues in the CDR3. This chain's CDR3 is CASSSRTSGHGYEQYF. Written as DNA, the CDR3 is TGCGCCAGCAGCTCCCGGACTAGCGGGCACGGCTACGAGCAGTACTTC. The whole variable domain, remainder taken from reference TRBV5-1 and TRBJ2-7, is KAGVTQTPRYLIKTRGQQVTLSCSPISGHRSVSWYQQTPGQGLQFLFEYFSETQRNKGNFPGRFSGRQFSNSRSEMNVSTLELGDSALYLCASSSRTSGHGYEQYFGPGTRLTVT.

V gene TRBV19 combines with J gene TRBJ1-1; the match to TRBD1 covers 8 bases. Germline V CDR1 and CDR2: LNHDA, SQIVND (reference sequence). The V and J ends lost 2 bases and 5 bases, in that order; junction bases with no gene match: 4. The CDR3 has 14 amino acids. CDR3 nucleotides: TGTGCCAGTAGTATACAGGGGGCGTCAACTGAAGCTTTCTTT. This encodes CASSIQGASTEAFF.

The chain links TRBV20-1 to TRBJ2-3; possibly TRBD2 for D (6 bases). The CDR3 is 11 amino acids. From germline, CDR1 is DFQATT and CDR2 SNEGSKA (reference sequence). The V end was cut by 8 bases, the J end by 5 bases, with 11 bases between. In DNA form, the CDR3 reads TGCAGTTGGGAGGAACTAGATACGCAGTATTTT. This codes for CSWEELDTQYF.

A few counts support this clone. Here the CDR3 DNA reads TGTGCCAGCAGTTCAGCGGACAGGGTTCGGAATCAGCCCCAGCATTTT. Encoded protein: CASSSADRVRNQPQHF. The gene calls are TRBV28 and TRBJ1-5; TRBD1 matches at 8 bases. The CDR3 runs to 16 residues. Trimming at V came to 4 bases and at J to 4 bases, leaving 9 bases not matched to a gene. Germline V gene data show CDR1 as MDHEN and CDR2 as SYDVKM. The entire variable domain, with the rest obtained from reference TRBV28 and TRBJ1-5, is as follows: DVKVTQSSRYLVKRTGEKVFLECVQDMDHENMFWYRQDPGLGLRLIYFSYDVKMKEKGDIPEGYSVSREKKERFSLILESASTNQTSMYLCASSSADRVRNQPQHFGDGTRLSIL.

The rearrangement joins TRBV28 to TRBJ1-1, with D uncertain. Germline V lookup: CDR1 MDHEN, CDR2 SYDVKM. Deletions cut 6 bases from V and 6 bases from J, with 11 bases between. The CDR3 length is 12 residues. The CDR3 region is CASRRGGAEAFF. The CDR3 DNA follows: TGTGCCAGCAGGCGGGGTGGCGCTGAAGCTTTCTTT.

This rearrangement joins TRBV29-1 to TRBJ2-1; D not certain. From germline, CDR1 is SQVTM and CDR2 ANQGSEA. Trimming left V 4 bases short and J 6 bases short, with 13 bases between. The CDR3 runs to 13 residues. CDR3: CSVVSVKLNEQFF. Written as DNA, the CDR3 is TGCAGCGTTGTTTCTGTTAAGCTCAATGAGCAGTTCTTC.

This clone appeared once. This sequence joins TRBV29-1 and TRBJ2-3; TRBD1 matches 7 bases. The germline V gene encodes CDR1 SQVTM and CDR2 ANQGSEA. This CDR3 has 14 amino acids. With V trimmed by 7 bases and J by 6 bases, 13 bases remained unmatched. The CDR3 DNA reads as TGCAGCGGGCACCGACAGGGAAGTATGGATACGCAGTATTTT. Amino acid sequence: CSGHRQGSMDTQYF.

The chain carries TRBV5-1 and TRBJ2-2; a weak D match, TRBD1 (8 bases). CDR3 length: 17 residues. Trimming pared 4 bases from V and 4 bases from J, leaving 20 bases between. From germline, CDR1 is SGHRS and CDR2 YFSETQ. Here the CDR3 reads CASSNLVYRGGTGELFF. The CDR3 region has the DNA TGCGCCAGCAGCAACCTTGTTTACAGGGGGGGCACCGGGGAGCTGTTTTTT.

This clone showed up just a few times. J is TRBJ2-5 and V is TRBV12-3 or TRBV12-4, with TRBD1 as a possible D gene (6 bases). The V and J ends lost 6 bases and 7 bases respectively, with 12 bases between them. The CDR3 spans 12 residues. In DNA, the CDR3 is TGTGCCAGCAGCCTAACAGGGAGGACCCAGTACTTC. Translated, it gives CASSLTGRTQYF.

The V and J genes are TRBV4-3 and TRBJ2-5; D is perhaps TRBD2 (5 bases). Germline values: CDR1 LGHNA, CDR2 YSLEER. The CDR3 is 16 residues long. The V end lost 0 bases, the J end lost 1 base, and 12 bases lay between the germline ends. The CDR3 reads CASSQEGRSAQETQYF. As DNA, the CDR3 is TGCGCCAGCAGCCAAGAAGGGCGTAGCGCCCAAGAGACCCAGTACTTC.

This chain uses TRBV18 with TRBJ2-1, with D tentatively TRBD2 (5 bases). The germline gives CDR1 KGHSH, CDR2 LQKENI. The CDR3 runs 12 residues. V was shortened by 6 bases and J by 9 bases, with 12 bases between the two germline ends. The CDR3 nucleotides read TGTGCCAGCTCGCCCAGCGAGGGTGAGCAGTTCTTC. This sequence encodes CASSPSEGEQFF.

CDR3 in amino acids: CASSQDPGVVTEAFF. In DNA form, the CDR3 reads TGTGCCAGCAGCCAAGACCCAGGGGTGGTCACTGAAGCTTTCTTT. The chain uses TRBV14 and TRBJ1-1, with TRBD1 as a possible D gene (6 bases). This CDR3 comprises 15 residues. CDR1 is SGHDN and CDR2 is FVKESK in the germline V gene. V was clipped by 0 bases and J by 4 bases, with 12 bases between them.

The chain employs TRBV20-1 and TRBJ1-1; the D gene is possibly TRBD1 (6 bases). The V end was cut by 3 bases, the J end by 0 bases, with 14 bases between. The CDR3 is 15 residues long. Germline CDR1 reads DFQATT; CDR2 reads SNEGSKA (reference sequence). The CDR3 region is CSASGGHPMNTEAFF. The DNA of the CDR3 is TGCAGTGCTAGTGGGGGCCACCCTATGAACACTGAAGCTTTCTTT.

In this sample, this clone turned up once. The V and J genes are TRBV21-1 and TRBJ2-7; the D segment call TRBD1 is taken from the table without a DNA check. TRBV21-1 is described as a pseudogene. The CDR3 runs 18 residues. The CDR3 region has the DNA TGTGCCAGCAGCAAAAGGGGGGACAGGGCGTCGGGTGACTACGAGCAGTACTTC. This encodes CASSKRGDRASGDYEQYF.

This chain connects TRBV6-6 to TRBJ2-7, with D tentatively TRBD1 (6 bases). V gave up 4 bases and J gave up 5 bases, with 18 bases separating them. There are 15 residues in the CDR3. CDR1 MNHNY and CDR2 SVGAGI come from the germline V gene (reference sequence). DNA of the CDR3: TGTGCCAGCAGTTTTTGGGGGCGGGTAGAAGACGAGCAGTACTTC. Amino acid sequence: CASSFWGRVEDEQYF.

The chain links TRBV28 to TRBJ1-2; 9 bases are a match to TRBD1. Germline V gene data show CDR1 as MDHEN and CDR2 as SYDVKM. J was trimmed by 7 bases and V by 6 bases; bases with no gene match: 9. The CDR3 totals 14 residues. CDR3 sequence: CASRSTGTGLGYTF. CDR3 nucleotides: TGTGCCAGCAGGAGTACCGGGACAGGGCTTGGCTACACCTTC.

This clone came up a few times. This chain connects TRBV7-2 to TRBJ2-7; 9 bases fit TRBD2. The CDR3 runs to 15 residues. The germline CDR1 and CDR2 sequences are SGHTA and FQGNSA. The ends lost 2 bases at V and 2 bases at J; junction bases unmatched: 4. The CDR3 nucleotides read TGTGCCAGCAGCTTACTCGCTAGCGGGGCCTACGAGCAGTACTTC. This sequence encodes CASSLLASGAYEQYF.

As DNA, the CDR3 is TGTGCCTGGAGTAACGGGTTTGACAATGAGCAGTTCTTC. It is translated as CAWSNGFDNEQFF. The rearrangement uses TRBV30 and TRBJ2-1, with D hard to call. V lost 2 bases and J 5 bases, leaving 10 bases between the germline ends. The length of the CDR3 is 13 residues. CDR1 and CDR2 from the germline V gene are GTSNPN and SVGIG (reference sequence).